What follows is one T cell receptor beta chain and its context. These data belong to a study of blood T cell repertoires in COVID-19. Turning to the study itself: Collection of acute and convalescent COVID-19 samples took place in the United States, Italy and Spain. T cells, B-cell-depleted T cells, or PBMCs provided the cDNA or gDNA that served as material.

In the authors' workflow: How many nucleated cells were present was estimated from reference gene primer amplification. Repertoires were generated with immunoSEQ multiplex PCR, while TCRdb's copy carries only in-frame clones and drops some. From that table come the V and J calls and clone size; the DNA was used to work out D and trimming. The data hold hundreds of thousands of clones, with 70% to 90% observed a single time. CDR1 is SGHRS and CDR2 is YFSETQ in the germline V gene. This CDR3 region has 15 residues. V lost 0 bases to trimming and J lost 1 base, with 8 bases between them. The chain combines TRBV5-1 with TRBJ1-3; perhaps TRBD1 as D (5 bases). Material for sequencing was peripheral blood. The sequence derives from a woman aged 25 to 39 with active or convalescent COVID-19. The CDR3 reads CASSLDSGSGNTIYF. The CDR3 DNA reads TGCGCCAGCAGCTTGGATTCAGGGTCTGGAAACACCATATATTTT.